The entry that follows covers one T cell receptor beta chain sequence. What it binds is not known. This record comes from a study of T cell repertoires in cytomegalovirus infection. Looking at the study overall: Both CMV infection and a matching HLA type were indicated by public TCR beta signatures. Study-level results: The response measured ex vivo was dominated by TCR beta clonotypes (HLA-C-restricted and CMV-specific).

From the reads, TCRdb called clonotypes with MiXCR, one entry per CDR3 protein. Of tens of thousands of distinct CDR3 sequences listed, about 30% are singletons. The V segment lost 4 bases and the J segment 2 bases; nucleotides outside the gene matches: 7. Germline CDR1 and CDR2: SEHNR and FQNEAQ (reference sequence). This CDR3 region has 15 residues. This clonotype originated in a human donor in good health (CMV status not recorded). Some clones in this sample may be carry-over from other donors' samples. The J gene is TRBJ2-7, the V gene TRBV7-9, with 8 nucleotides matching TRBD1. The sample here was CD8+ T cells from cultured PBMCs, taken from culture after CMV antigen stimulation. CDR3 nucleotides: TGTGCCAGCAGCTCGGTCCGGGACAGGACCTACGAGCAGTACTTC. Its protein is CASSSVRDRTYEQYF.